The 14 T cell receptor beta chains below come from one sample, sequenced in a study of T cells in women clearing cervical HPV infection. The protocol was immunoSEQ multiplex PCR, while the TCRdb copy is restricted to in-frame clones and leaves out a portion. This sample's table has fewer than 10,000 clones. The sequenced sample consisted of blood buffy coat. Source of these receptors: a woman between 18 and 70 years old with a cervical HPV16 infection that either progressed to CIN3+ or cleared (not recorded which).

Details on this clone: The read ends 3 residues before the CDR3 terminus; that terminus is restored from the germline J gene. V is TRBV7-6 and J is TRBJ1-5, with 9 bases identical to TRBD1. Germline V gene lookup returns CDR1 SGHVS and CDR2 FNYEAQ. Trimming cost V 5 bases and J 4 bases; bases outside gene matches: 12. The CDR3 runs 17 residues. CDR3 bases read: TGTGCCAGCAGCCCCCTCCCCCGGGACAGGGTAAATCAGCCC. It encodes CASSPLPRDRVNQP. The whole CDR3 sequence is CASSPLPRDRVNQPQHF.

On this clone: The read falls 3 residues short of the CDR3 end, and the missing part is taken from the germline J gene. The rearrangement joins TRBV11-3 to TRBJ2-1; 9 positions match TRBD1. This CDR3 has 13 residues. CDR1 SGHNT and CDR2 YENEEA come from the germline V gene. J gave up 9 bases and V 5 bases, and 5 bases lay outside the gene matches. The CDR3 here is CASSRDRVGEQFF. The covered CDR3 bases are TGTGCCAGCAGCCGGGACAGGGTGGGTGAG.

In the case of this clone: The sequence runs out 3 residues before the end of the CDR3; the remainder is reconstructed from the germline J gene. Other DNA sequences from this sample encode an identical CDR3 as well. The genes are TRBV18 and TRBJ1-2; 7 bases align to TRBD1. The CDR3 consists of 17 residues. The germline CDR1 and CDR2 sequences are KGHSH and LQKENI. CDR3 DNA, as far as it was read: TGTGCCAGCTCCCCCTCTCTGTCACCGGCAGGGGGTAGGGAC. Translation: CASSPSLSPAGGRD. The whole CDR3 region reads CASSPSLSPAGGRDYTF.

Comment on this clone: The read is 3 residues too short to cover the CDR3 end, so that end is filled in from the germline J gene. This chain uses TRBV2 with TRBJ2-7, with 11 bases identical to TRBD2. This CDR3 is 17 amino acids long. The V segment lost 2 bases and the J segment 1 base; nucleotides outside the gene matches: 7. Per the germline V gene, CDR1 is SNHLY and CDR2 is FYNNEI. The CDR3 sequence is CASSETSGGLNSYEQYF. CDR3 DNA, as far as it was read: TGTGCCAGCAGTGAAACTAGCGGGGGCCTAAATTCCTACGAG.

Notes on this clone: The DNA ends 3 residues before the CDR3 does, and the rest of the CDR3 is filled in from the germline J gene. This chain connects TRBV5-3 to TRBJ2-5, with 11 bases matching TRBD2. TRBV5-3 is recorded as an ORF, its role being uncertain. The V segment lost 4 bases and the J segment 4 bases; nucleotides outside the gene matches: 15. This CDR3 is built from 18 residues. The CDR3 DNA, read in part, is TGTGCCAGAAGCCACACAACTATCACTAGCGGGGGACGAGAGACC. Translation: CARSHTTITSGGRET. The CDR3 as a whole reads CARSHTTITSGGRETQYF.

This clone is deemed medium-sized by its frequency. Read data end 3 residues before the CDR3 end; the end is taken from the germline J gene. The V and J genes are TRBV7-3 and TRBJ1-2, with a possible D match to TRBD1 (5 bases). The CDR3 runs to 15 residues. Germline CDR1 is SGHTA and CDR2 is FQGTGA. The chain's CDR3 is CASSLIGPGGEGYTF. The part of the CDR3 DNA that was read is TGTGCCAGCAGCTTAATAGGTCCGGGGGGGGAAGGC.

To note about this clone: The read terminates 3 residues before the CDR3 end, so the remaining end is supplied by the germline J gene. The chain recombines TRBV19 with TRBJ1-6; 10 bases agree with TRBD1. The CDR3 runs 15 residues. Germline V CDR1 and CDR2: LNHDA, SQIVND (reference sequence). The CDR3 protein is CASSMVGQGSVALHF. Incomplete CDR3 DNA: TGTGCCAGTAGTATGGTGGGACAGGGGAGTGTGGCC.

On this clone: The read terminates 3 residues before the CDR3 end, so the remaining end is supplied by the germline J gene. The chain uses TRBV5-1 and TRBJ1-1; TRBD1 agrees at 7 bases. The germline CDR1 and CDR2 sequences are SGHRS and YFSETQ. This CDR3 region has 12 residues. The junction had 4 bases not matched to a gene; V was cut back by 4 bases and J by 7 bases. The CDR3 bases that were read are TGCGCCAGCAGCCCGGGACAGCATGAA. It codes for CASSPGQHE. The CDR3 as a whole reads CASSPGQHEAFF.

For this clone: The read ends 3 residues before the CDR3 terminus; that terminus is restored from the germline J gene. V usage is TRBV19 and J usage is TRBJ1-5, with a possible D match to TRBD1 (5 bases). Deletions cut 2 bases from V and 6 bases from J, with 11 bases between. CDR1 is LNHDA, CDR2 SQIVND, per germline (reference sequence). The CDR3 has 14 residues. The CDR3 bases that were read are TGTGCCAGTAGTATACAGGGTATCGCTCAGCCC. Translation: CASSIQGIAQP. The whole CDR3 region reads CASSIQGIAQPQHF.

Note on this clone: The DNA ends 3 residues before the CDR3 does, and the rest of the CDR3 is filled in from the germline J gene. This rearrangement joins TRBV19 to TRBJ1-2; tentative D call: TRBD1 (5 bases). Germline V gene data show CDR1 as LNHDA and CDR2 as SQIVND (reference sequence). Trimming stripped 2 bases from V and 4 bases from J, with 8 bases between. The CDR3 totals 13 residues. CDR3 DNA, as far as it was read: TGTGCCAGTAGTATAACGGACATCTATGGC. This codes for CASSITDIYG. The whole CDR3 sequence reads CASSITDIYGYTF.

To note about this clone: The read ends 3 residues shy of where the CDR3 ends; the end is completed using the germline J gene. The chain has TRBV19 and TRBJ1-5, with 7 bases fitting TRBD1. Looked up from germline, CDR1 is LNHDA and CDR2 is SQIVND (reference sequence). V was pared by 9 bases and J by 2 bases, with 7 bases of the junction left unmatched. This CDR3 comprises 14 residues. The covered CDR3 bases are TGTGCCAGCGCCCTGGGACAGCGCAATCAGCCC. Encoded protein: CASALGQRNQP. The whole CDR3 region reads CASALGQRNQPQHF.

Worth noting for this clone: From the germline J gene comes the end of the CDR3, since the read stops 3 residues before it. This chain connects TRBV29-1 to TRBJ1-2, with D unresolved. The CDR3 length is 13 residues. Looked up from germline, CDR1 is SQVTM and CDR2 is ANQGSEA. V lost 6 bases, J lost 6 bases, and 17 bases lay in between. The sequenced part of the CDR3 DNA is TGCAGCGTATCAAGAGAGAGCCGTGATGGC. Protein sequence: CSVSRESRDG. The full CDR3 sequence reads CSVSRESRDGYTF.

As regards this clone: Read sequence stops 3 residues before the CDR3 end, and the germline J gene provides the missing end. V is TRBV4-2 and J is TRBJ2-5, with 12 bases aligning to TRBD2. CDR1 and CDR2 (germline): LGHNA, YNFKEQ. CDR3 length: 17 amino acids. V lost 0 bases and J lost 5; bases outside the gene matches: 7. The CDR3 sequence: CASSQDPSGGAPETQYF. Incomplete CDR3 DNA: TGTGCCAGCAGCCAAGATCCTAGCGGGGGGGCACCGGAGACC.

This clone shows up as medium-sized (0.01 to 0.1%) by frequency. Read coverage stops 3 residues before the CDR3 terminus; the germline J gene supplies the remainder. The J gene is TRBJ1-5, the V gene TRBV5-1; TRBD1 aligns across 9 bases. Per germline, CDR1 SGHRS and CDR2 YFSETQ. The CDR3 consists of 14 residues. J was trimmed by 6 bases and V by 4 bases; bases with no gene match: 5. The sequenced CDR3 bases are TGCGCCAGCAGCATAGGACAGGGGATTCAGCCC. This gives the protein CASSIGQGIQP. The whole CDR3 protein reads CASSIGQGIQPQHF.